A selection of T cell receptor beta chains follows, all from one sample in a study of T cell repertoires in cytomegalovirus infection. TCRdb re-derived calls from the reads in MiXCR, one entry per CDR3 protein. The sample carries about 450,000 distinct CDR3 sequences, roughly 30% recorded once. The sample was PBMCs. These receptors were obtained from a human donor in good health (CMV status not recorded). Some clones in this sample may be carry-over from other donors' samples. Each CDR3 is given with its conserved first and last residue. The D gene is left open where the match is weak. Some rows mark clone size as missing; the rest say once, few, many or name a class of expanded clone.

d_gene: TRBD1; j_gene: TRBJ2-7; v_gene: TRBV7-2; abundance: many; CDR3nt: TGTGCCAGCAGCCCTGGACAGGCCTCCTACGAGCAGTACTTC; CDR3aa: CASSPGQASYEQYF
d_gene: TRBD1; j_gene: TRBJ2-7; v_gene: TRBV4-1; abundance: few; CDR3nt: TGCGCCAGCAGCCATTCCGGGACAGGGAACGAGCAGTACTTC; CDR3aa: CASSHSGTGNEQYF
d_gene: TRBD1; j_gene: TRBJ1-1; v_gene: TRBV6-2/TRBV6-3; abundance: NA; CDR3nt: TGTGCCAGCAGTTATTGGGACAGGGGCCGGGATGAAGCTTTCTTT; CDR3aa: CASSYWDRGRDEAFF
d_gene: TRBD2; j_gene: TRBJ2-2; v_gene: TRBV7-8; abundance: many; CDR3nt: TGTGCCAGCAGCTCAAGACTAGCGGGGGGGTCAATGACCGGGGAGCTGTTTTTT; CDR3aa: CASSSRLAGGSMTGELFF
d_gene: NA; j_gene: TRBJ2-7; v_gene: TRBV7-2; abundance: many; CDR3nt: TGTGCCAGCAGCTTTGGGGGAAGCTCCTACGAGCAGTACTTC; CDR3aa: CASSFGGSSYEQYF
d_gene: NA; j_gene: TRBJ2-7; v_gene: TRBV4-1; abundance: NA; CDR3nt: TGTGCCAGCAGCCCCAGGGCAGGAACATCGACCTCCGAGCAGTCCTTC; CDR3aa: CASSPRAGTSTSEQSF
d_gene: TRBD2; j_gene: TRBJ2-5; v_gene: TRBV3-1; abundance: NA; CDR3nt: TGTGCCAGCAGCCAAGATCGGCTAGCGGGGGCCCAAAGGGAGACCCAGTACTTC; CDR3aa: CASSQDRLAGAQRETQYF
d_gene: NA; j_gene: TRBJ1-1; v_gene: TRBV20-1; abundance: NA; CDR3nt: TGCAGCGGCTGGAACACTGAAGCTTTCTTT; CDR3aa: CSGWNTEAFF
d_gene: NA; j_gene: TRBJ1-5; v_gene: TRBV7-6; abundance: few; CDR3nt: TGTGCCAGCAGTGGAGCCGGCCCCGATAATCAGCCCCAGCATTTT; CDR3aa: CASSGAGPDNQPQHF
d_gene: NA; j_gene: TRBJ1-3; v_gene: TRBV27; abundance: NA; CDR3nt: TGTGCCAGCAGGGAGCACTCTGGAAACACCATATATTTT; CDR3aa: CASREHSGNTIYF
d_gene: NA; j_gene: TRBJ2-5; v_gene: TRBV20-1; abundance: NA; CDR3nt: TGCAGTGCTAGCCCTACCGCGGAGACCCAGTACTTC; CDR3aa: CSASPTAETQYF
d_gene: TRBD1; j_gene: TRBJ1-3; v_gene: TRBV6-1; abundance: NA; CDR3nt: TGTGCCAGCATCCAACAGGGGAAGAGAGGAAACACCATATATTTT; CDR3aa: CASIQQGKRGNTIYF
d_gene: TRBD1; j_gene: TRBJ2-1; v_gene: TRBV6-6; abundance: NA; CDR3nt: TGTGCCAGCAGTTATGCAGGGGGCTACAATGAGCAGTTCTTC; CDR3aa: CASSYAGGYNEQFF
d_gene: TRBD1; j_gene: TRBJ1-2; v_gene: TRBV4-1; abundance: NA; CDR3nt: TGCGCCAGCAGCCACGGGACAGGGGGTTTTAACTATGGCTACACCTTC; CDR3aa: CASSHGTGGFNYGYTF
d_gene: TRBD1; j_gene: TRBJ2-7; v_gene: TRBV19; abundance: few; CDR3nt: TGTGCCAGTAGTACCGGGACAGGGTTCTACGAGCAGTACTTC; CDR3aa: CASSTGTGFYEQYF
d_gene: TRBD1; j_gene: TRBJ1-1; v_gene: TRBV6-8; abundance: NA; CDR3nt: TGTGCCAGCAGTTACTTGACAGGGGGAGACACTGAAGCTTTCTTT; CDR3aa: CASSYLTGGDTEAFF
d_gene: NA; j_gene: TRBJ1-1; v_gene: TRBV5-4; abundance: NA; CDR3nt: TGTGCCAGCAGCCTCCAATTACCGAACACTGAAGCTTTCTTT; CDR3aa: CASSLQLPNTEAFF
d_gene: TRBD2; j_gene: TRBJ2-5; v_gene: TRBV25-1; abundance: few; CDR3nt: TGTGCCAGCAGTGAAATCAGCGGGGGTCAAGAGACCCAGTACTTC; CDR3aa: CASSEISGGQETQYF
d_gene: TRBD2; j_gene: TRBJ2-2; v_gene: TRBV4-1; abundance: few; CDR3nt: TGCGCCAGCAGCCGGACTAGCTCAAACACCGGGGAGCTGTTTTTT; CDR3aa: CASSRTSSNTGELFF
d_gene: TRBD2; j_gene: TRBJ2-3; v_gene: TRBV19; abundance: NA; CDR3nt: TGTGCCAGTAGTTTCCTAGCGGGGGGCACCACAGATACGCAGTATTTT; CDR3aa: CASSFLAGGTTDTQYF
d_gene: NA; j_gene: TRBJ1-1; v_gene: TRBV15; abundance: NA; CDR3nt: TGTGCCACCAGCAGAGAGTACGGACAGAGGAACACTGAAGCTTTCTTT; CDR3aa: CATSREYGQRNTEAFF
d_gene: TRBD1; j_gene: TRBJ1-4; v_gene: TRBV12-3/TRBV12-4; abundance: NA; CDR3nt: TGTGCCAGCAGTTTACCCGGACAGGGAGGAGAAAAACTGTTTTTT; CDR3aa: CASSLPGQGGEKLFF
d_gene: NA; j_gene: TRBJ2-7; v_gene: TRBV7-2; abundance: many; CDR3nt: TGTGCCAGCAGCACCTCTAGCGTGGGGGTTAGCTACGAGCAGTACTTC; CDR3aa: CASSTSSVGVSYEQYF
d_gene: TRBD1; j_gene: TRBJ1-2; v_gene: TRBV20-1; abundance: few; CDR3nt: TGCAGTGCTAGAGGCCCCGGGAGGGGGCGCCGGGGCTACACCTTC; CDR3aa: CSARGPGRGRRGYTF
d_gene: TRBD1; j_gene: TRBJ1-5; v_gene: TRBV6-6; abundance: NA; CDR3nt: TGTGCCAGCATTTACTCGTTGCAGGGGGCGAATCAGCCCCAGCATTTT; CDR3aa: CASIYSLQGANQPQHF
d_gene: NA; j_gene: TRBJ1-6; v_gene: TRBV4-1; abundance: once; CDR3nt: TGCGCCAGCAGCCGCTCAGGCTCCTATAATTCACCCATCCACTTT; CDR3aa: CASSRSGSYNSPIHF
d_gene: NA; j_gene: TRBJ1-1; v_gene: TRBV28; abundance: few; CDR3nt: TGTGCCAGCAGTTTTTCCGAAGGGCGGCCTTCTGAAGCTTTCTTT; CDR3aa: CASSFSEGRPSEAFF
d_gene: NA; j_gene: TRBJ1-1; v_gene: TRBV2; abundance: few; CDR3nt: TGTGCCAGCAGATCAGGAATATCGAACACTGAAGCTTTCTTT; CDR3aa: CASRSGISNTEAFF
d_gene: NA; j_gene: TRBJ2-3; v_gene: TRBV5-8; abundance: many; CDR3nt: TGTGCCAGCAGCCTTAAGACGGAAATCCCAGATACGCAGTATTTT; CDR3aa: CASSLKTEIPDTQYF
d_gene: NA; j_gene: TRBJ2-7; v_gene: TRBV28; abundance: many; CDR3nt: TGTGCCAGCTACCAGGGGGGAAGCTCCTACGAGCAGTACTTC; CDR3aa: CASYQGGSSYEQYF
d_gene: NA; j_gene: TRBJ1-2; v_gene: TRBV5-5; abundance: few; CDR3nt: TGTGCCAGCACCCTCTCCGGAGGCAGCTATGGCTACACCTTC; CDR3aa: CASTLSGGSYGYTF